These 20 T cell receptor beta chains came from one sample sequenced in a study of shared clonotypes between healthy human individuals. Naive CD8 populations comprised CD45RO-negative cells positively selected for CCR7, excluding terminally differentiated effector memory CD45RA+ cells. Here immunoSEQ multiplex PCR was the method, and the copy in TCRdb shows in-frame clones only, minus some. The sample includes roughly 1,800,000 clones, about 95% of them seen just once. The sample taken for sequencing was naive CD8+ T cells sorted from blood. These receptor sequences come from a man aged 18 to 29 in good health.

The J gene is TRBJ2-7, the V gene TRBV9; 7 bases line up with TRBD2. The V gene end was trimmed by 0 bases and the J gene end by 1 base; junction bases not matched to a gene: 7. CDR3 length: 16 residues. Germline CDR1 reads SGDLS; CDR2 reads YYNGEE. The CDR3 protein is CASSVGAGAGSYEQYF. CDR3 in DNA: TGTGCCAGCAGCGTAGGGGCGGGAGCCGGTTCCTACGAGCAGTACTTC.

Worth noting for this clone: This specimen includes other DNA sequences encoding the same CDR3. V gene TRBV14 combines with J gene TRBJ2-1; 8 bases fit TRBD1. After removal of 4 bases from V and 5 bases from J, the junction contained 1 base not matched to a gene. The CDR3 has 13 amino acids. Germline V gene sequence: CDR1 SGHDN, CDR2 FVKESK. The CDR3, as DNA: TGTGCCAGCAGCCTGACAGGGGACAATGAGCAGTTCTTC. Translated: CASSLTGDNEQFF. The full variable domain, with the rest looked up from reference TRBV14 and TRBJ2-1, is EAGVTQFPSHSVIEKGQTVTLRCDPISGHDNLYWYRRVMGKEIKFLLHFVKESKQDESGMPNNRFLAERTGGTYSTLKVQPAELEDSGVYFCASSLTGDNEQFFGPGTRLTVL.

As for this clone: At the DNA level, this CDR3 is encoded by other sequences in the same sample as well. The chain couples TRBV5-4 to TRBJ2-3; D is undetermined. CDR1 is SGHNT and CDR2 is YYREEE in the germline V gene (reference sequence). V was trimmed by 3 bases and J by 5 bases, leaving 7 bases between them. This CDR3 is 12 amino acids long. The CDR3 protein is CASSSGVDTQYF. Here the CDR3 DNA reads TGTGCCAGCAGCTCGGGCGTAGATACGCAGTATTTT.

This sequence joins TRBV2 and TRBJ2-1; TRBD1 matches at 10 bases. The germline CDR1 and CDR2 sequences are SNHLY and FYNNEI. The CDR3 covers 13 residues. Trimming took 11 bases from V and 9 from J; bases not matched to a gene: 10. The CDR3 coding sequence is TGTGCCTCTCCGGGACAGGGGATTTCTGAGCAGTTCTTC. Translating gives CASPGQGISEQFF.

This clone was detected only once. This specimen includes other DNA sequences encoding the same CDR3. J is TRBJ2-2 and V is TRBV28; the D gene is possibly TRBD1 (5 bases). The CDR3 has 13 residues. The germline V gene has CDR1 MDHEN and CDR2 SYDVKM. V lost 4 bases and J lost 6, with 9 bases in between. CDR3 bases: TGTGCCAGCAGTTCTCAGGGATCCGGGGAGCTGTTTTTT. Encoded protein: CASSSQGSGELFF.

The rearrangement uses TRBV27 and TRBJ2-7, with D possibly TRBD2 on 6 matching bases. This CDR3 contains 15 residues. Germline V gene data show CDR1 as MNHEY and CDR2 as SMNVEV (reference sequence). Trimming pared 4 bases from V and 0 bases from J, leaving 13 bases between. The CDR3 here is CASSYGRGSSYEQYF. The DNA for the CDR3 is TGTGCCAGCAGTTACGGACGGGGGAGCTCCTACGAGCAGTACTTC.

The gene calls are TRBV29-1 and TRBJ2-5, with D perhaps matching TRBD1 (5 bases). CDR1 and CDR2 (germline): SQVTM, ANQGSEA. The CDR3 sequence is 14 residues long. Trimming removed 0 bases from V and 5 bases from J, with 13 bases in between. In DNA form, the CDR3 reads TGCAGCGTTGAAGAATCCAGGGCGCGGGAGACCCAGTACTTC. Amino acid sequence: CSVEESRARETQYF.

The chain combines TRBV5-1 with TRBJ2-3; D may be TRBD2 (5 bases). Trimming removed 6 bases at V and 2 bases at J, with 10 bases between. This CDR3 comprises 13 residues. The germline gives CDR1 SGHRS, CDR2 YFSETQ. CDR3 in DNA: TGCGCCAGCACGGGATTGCTCACAGATACGCAGTATTTT. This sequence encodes CASTGLLTDTQYF. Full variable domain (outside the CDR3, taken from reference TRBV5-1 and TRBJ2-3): KAGVTQTPRYLIKTRGQQVTLSCSPISGHRSVSWYQQTPGQGLQFLFEYFSETQRNKGNFPGRFSGRQFSNSRSEMNVSTLELGDSALYLCASTGLLTDTQYFGPGTRLTVL.

Here the CDR3 reads CASSPVTGVPEAFF. The CDR3 DNA sequence: TGCGCCAGCAGCCCGGTGACCGGGGTCCCTGAAGCTTTCTTT. V is TRBV4-1 and J is TRBJ1-1; no definite D call. Trimming stripped 4 bases from V and 6 bases from J, with 15 bases between. This CDR3 is 14 amino acids long. CDR1 and CDR2 from the germline V gene are MGHRA and YSYEKL.

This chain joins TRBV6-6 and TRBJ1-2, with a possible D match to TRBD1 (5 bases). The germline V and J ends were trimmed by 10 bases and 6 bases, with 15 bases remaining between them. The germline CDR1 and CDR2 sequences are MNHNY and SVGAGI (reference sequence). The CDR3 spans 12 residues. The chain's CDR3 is CATGGATDGYTF. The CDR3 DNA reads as TGTGCCACCGGAGGGGCGACGGATGGCTACACCTTC.

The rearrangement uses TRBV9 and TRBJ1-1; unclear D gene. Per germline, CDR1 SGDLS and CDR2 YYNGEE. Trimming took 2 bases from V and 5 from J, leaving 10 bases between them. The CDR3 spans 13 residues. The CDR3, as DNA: TGTGCCAGCAGCGTTACACCAGAGACTGAAGCTTTCTTT. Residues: CASSVTPETEAFF.

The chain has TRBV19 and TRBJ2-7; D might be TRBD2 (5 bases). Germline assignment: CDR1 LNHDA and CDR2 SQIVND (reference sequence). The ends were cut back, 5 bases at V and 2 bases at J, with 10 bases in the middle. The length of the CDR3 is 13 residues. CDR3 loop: CASSVRLTYEQYF. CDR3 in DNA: TGTGCCAGTAGTGTACGACTAACCTACGAGCAGTACTTC.

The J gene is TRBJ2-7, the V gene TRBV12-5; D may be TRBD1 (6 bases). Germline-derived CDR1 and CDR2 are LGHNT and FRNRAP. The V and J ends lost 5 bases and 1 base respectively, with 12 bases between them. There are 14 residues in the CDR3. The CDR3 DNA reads TGTGCTAGTGGTCCCCCGGACAGATCCTACGAGCAGTACTTC. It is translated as CASGPPDRSYEQYF.

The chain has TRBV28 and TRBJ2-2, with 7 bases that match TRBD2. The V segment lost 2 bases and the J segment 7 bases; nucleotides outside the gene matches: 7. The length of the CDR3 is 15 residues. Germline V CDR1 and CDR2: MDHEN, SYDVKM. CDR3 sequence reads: CASSLIRGVLGELFF. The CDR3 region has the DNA TGTGCCAGCAGTTTAATCCGGGGGGTTCTCGGGGAGCTGTTTTTT. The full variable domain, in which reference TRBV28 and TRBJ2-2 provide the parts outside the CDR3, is DVKVTQSSRYLVKRTGEKVFLECVQDMDHENMFWYRQDPGLGLRLIYFSYDVKMKEKGDIPEGYSVSREKKERFSLILESASTNQTSMYLCASSLIRGVLGELFFGEGSRLTVL.

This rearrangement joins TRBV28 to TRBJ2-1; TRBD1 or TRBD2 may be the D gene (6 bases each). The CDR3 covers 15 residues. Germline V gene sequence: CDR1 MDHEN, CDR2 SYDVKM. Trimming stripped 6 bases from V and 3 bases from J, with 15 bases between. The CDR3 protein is CASRVRGAVYNEQFF. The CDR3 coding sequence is TGTGCCAGCAGGGTTAGGGGGGCGGTCTACAATGAGCAGTTCTTC.

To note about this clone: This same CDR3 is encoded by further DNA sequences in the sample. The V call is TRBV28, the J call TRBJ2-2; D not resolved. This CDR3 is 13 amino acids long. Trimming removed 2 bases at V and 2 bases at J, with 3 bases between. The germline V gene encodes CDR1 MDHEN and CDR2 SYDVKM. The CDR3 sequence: CASSLRNTGELFF. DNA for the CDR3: TGTGCCAGCAGTTTACGTAACACCGGGGAGCTGTTTTTT.

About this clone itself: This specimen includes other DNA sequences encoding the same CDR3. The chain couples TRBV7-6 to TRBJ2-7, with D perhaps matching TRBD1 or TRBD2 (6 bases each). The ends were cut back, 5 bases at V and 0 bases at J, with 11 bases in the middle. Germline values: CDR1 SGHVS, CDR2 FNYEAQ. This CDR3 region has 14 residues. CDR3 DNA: TGTGCCAGCAGCCCGGGGGCGGACTCCTACGAGCAGTACTTC. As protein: CASSPGADSYEQYF.

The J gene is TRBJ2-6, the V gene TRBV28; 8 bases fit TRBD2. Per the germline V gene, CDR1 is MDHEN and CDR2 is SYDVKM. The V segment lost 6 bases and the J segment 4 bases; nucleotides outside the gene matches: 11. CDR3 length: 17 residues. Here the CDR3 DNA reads TGTGCCAGCAGCCACACCCGATCTAGCGGGGGGGCCAACGTCCTGACTTTC. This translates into CASSHTRSSGGANVLTF.

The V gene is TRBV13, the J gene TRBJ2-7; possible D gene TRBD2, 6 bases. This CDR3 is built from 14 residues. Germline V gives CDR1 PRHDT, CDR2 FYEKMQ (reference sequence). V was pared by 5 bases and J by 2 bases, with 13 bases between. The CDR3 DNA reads TGTGCCAGCAGCCACGGGGGTTCCACCTACGAGCAGTACTTC. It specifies CASSHGGSTYEQYF.

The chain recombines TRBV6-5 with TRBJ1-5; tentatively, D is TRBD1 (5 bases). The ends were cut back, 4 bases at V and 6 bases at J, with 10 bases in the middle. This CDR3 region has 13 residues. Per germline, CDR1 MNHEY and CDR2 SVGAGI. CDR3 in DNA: TGTGCCAGCAGTTCAGGGTGGGGTCAGCCCCAGCATTTT. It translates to CASSSGWGQPQHF.